This T cell receptor (beta chain) was retrieved from a study of blood T cell repertoires in COVID-19. Study-level information: From T cells, B-cell-depleted T cells, or PBMCs came the material, which was cDNA or gDNA.

As concerns this clone: Different DNA sequences within this sample yield the same CDR3.

Method: immunoSEQ multiplex PCR; TCRdb's copy keeps in-frame clones and lacks some. The data contain tens of thousands of clones, 75% to 90% of them seen just once; the ten biggest clones take up roughly 4.6%. The source is a man at least 80 years old with acute or convalescent COVID-19. Input material: peripheral blood.

CDR3 sequence: CASSLDSANSPLHF. The CDR3 DNA reads as TGTGCCAGCAGCTTAGACTCCGCTAATTCACCCCTCCACTTT. The chain is built from TRBV7-9 and TRBJ1-6; no firm D call. Trimming removed 1 base from V and 6 bases from J, with 7 bases in between. CDR3 length equals 14 residues. CDR1 SEHNR and CDR2 FQNEAQ come from the germline V gene (reference sequence).